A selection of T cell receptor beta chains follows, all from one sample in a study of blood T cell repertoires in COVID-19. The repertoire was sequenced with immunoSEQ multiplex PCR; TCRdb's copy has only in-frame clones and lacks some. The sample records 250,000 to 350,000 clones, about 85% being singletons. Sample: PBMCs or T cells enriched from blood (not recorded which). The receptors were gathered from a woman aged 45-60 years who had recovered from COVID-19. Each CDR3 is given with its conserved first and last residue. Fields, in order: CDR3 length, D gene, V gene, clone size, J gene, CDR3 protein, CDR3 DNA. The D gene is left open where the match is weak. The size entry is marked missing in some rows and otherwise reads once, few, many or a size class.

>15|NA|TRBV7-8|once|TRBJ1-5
CASSLTQGSNQPQHF
TGTGCCAGCAGCTTAACCCAGGGGAGCAATCAGCCCCAGCATTTT
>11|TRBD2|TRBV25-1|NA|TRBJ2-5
CASSGGKTQYF
TGTGCCAGCAGCGGGGGGAAGACCCAGTACTTC
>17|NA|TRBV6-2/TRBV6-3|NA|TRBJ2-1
CASSYSWTISSYNEQFF
TGTGCCAGCAGTTACTCATGGACAATAAGCTCCTACAATGAGCAGTTCTTC
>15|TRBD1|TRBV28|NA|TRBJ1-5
CASRQAGQGNQPQHF
TGTGCCAGCAGGCAGGCAGGACAGGGAAATCAGCCCCAGCATTTT
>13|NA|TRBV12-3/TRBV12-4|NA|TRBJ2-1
CASSLAQSGEQFF
TGTGCCAGCAGTTTAGCCCAGTCTGGTGAGCAGTTCTTC
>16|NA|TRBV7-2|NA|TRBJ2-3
CASSSRPGLRTDTQYF
TGTGCCAGCAGTTCGAGGCCGGGGTTGCGCACAGATACGCAGTATTTT
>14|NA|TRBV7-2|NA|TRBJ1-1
CASYQREGETEAFF
TGTGCCAGCTACCAAAGGGAGGGGGAAACTGAAGCTTTCTTT
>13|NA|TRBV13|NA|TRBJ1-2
CASSKTPNYGYTF
TGTGCCAGTAGCAAGACACCCAACTATGGCTACACCTTC
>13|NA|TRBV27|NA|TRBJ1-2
CASSEPGQRGYTF
TGTGCCAGCAGCGAGCCCGGACAGCGGGGCTACACCTTC
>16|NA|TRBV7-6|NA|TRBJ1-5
CASSFGIGETSQPQHF
TGTGCCAGCAGCTTCGGGATTGGGGAGACGAGCCAGCCCCAGCATTTT
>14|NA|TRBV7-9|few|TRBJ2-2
CASSPGVLTGELFF
TGTGCCAGCAGCCCGGGGGTCCTCACCGGGGAGCTGTTTTTT
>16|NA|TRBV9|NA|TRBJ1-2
CASSPLAGAQGIRYTF
TGTGCCAGCAGCCCATTAGCGGGGGCGCAGGGGATACGCTACACCTTC
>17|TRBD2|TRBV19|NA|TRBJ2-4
CASTQRERGLAKNIQYF
TGTGCCAGTACCCAGCGGGAGAGGGGTTTAGCCAAAAACATTCAGTACTTC
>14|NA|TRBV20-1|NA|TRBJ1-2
CSASEGRRNYGYTF
TGCAGTGCTAGTGAGGGGAGGAGGAACTATGGCTACACCTTC
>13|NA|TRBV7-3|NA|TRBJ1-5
CASSLSPGQPQHF
TGTGCCAGCAGCTTGAGCCCAGGTCAGCCCCAGCATTTT
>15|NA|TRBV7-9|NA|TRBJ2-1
CASSTSGGTNNEQFF
TGTGCCAGCAGCACCTCAGGGGGGACGAACAATGAGCAGTTCTTC